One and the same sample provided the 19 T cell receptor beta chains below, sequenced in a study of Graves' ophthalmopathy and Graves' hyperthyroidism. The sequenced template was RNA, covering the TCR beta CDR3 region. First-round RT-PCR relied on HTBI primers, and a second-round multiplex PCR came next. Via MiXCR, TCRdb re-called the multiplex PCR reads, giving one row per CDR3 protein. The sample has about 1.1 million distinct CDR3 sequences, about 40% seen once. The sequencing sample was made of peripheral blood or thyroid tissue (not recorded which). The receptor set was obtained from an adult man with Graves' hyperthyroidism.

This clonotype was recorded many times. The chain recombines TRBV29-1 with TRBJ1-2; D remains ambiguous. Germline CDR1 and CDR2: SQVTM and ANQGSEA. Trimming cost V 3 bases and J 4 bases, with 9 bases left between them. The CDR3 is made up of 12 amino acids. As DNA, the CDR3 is TGCAGCGTTGACCGTTCTGGCTATGGCTACACCTTC. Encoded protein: CSVDRSGYGYTF.

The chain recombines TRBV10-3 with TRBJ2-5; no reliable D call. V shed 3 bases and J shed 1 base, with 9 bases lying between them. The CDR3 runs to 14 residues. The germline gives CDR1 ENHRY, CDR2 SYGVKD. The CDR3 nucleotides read TGTGCCATCAGTGAAGGAACAATCCAAGAGACCCAGTACTTC. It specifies CAISEGTIQETQYF.

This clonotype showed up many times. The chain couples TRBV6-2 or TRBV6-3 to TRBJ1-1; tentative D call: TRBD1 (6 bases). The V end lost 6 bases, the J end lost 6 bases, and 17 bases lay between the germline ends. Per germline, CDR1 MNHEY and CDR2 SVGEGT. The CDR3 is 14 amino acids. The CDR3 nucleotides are TGTGCCAGCAGAGACGGACAGCCCGTATCTGAAGCTTTCTTT. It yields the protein CASRDGQPVSEAFF.

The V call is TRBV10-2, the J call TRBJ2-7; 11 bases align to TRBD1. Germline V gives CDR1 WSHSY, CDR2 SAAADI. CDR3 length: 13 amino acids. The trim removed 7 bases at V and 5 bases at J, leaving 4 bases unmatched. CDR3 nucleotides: TGCGCCAGCAAAGGACAGGGGGCAAACGAGCAGTACTTC. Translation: CASKGQGANEQYF.

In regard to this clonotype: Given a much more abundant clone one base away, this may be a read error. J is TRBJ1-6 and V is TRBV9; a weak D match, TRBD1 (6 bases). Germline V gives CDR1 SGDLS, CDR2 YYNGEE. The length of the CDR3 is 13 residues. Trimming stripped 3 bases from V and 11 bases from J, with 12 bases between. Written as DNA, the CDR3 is TGTGCCAGCAGCGCAGAGGGGGGCCCACCCCTCCACTTT. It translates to CASSAEGGPPLHF.

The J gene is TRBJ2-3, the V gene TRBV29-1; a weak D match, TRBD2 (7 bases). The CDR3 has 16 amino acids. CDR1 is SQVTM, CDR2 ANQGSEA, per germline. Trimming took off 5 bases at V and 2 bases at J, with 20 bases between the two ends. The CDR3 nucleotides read TGCAGCGTTAAGGGGGGGAACCTCGGCCACACAGATACGCAGTATTTT. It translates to CSVKGGNLGHTDTQYF.

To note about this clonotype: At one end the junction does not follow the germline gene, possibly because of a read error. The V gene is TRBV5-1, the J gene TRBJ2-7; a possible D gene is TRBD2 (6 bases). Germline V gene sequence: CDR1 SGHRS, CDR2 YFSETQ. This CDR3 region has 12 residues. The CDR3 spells CANSGSGGEQYF. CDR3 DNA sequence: TGCGCCAACAGCGGGTCTGGGGGGGAGCAGTACTTC.

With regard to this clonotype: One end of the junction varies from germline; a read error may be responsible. The CDR3 reads CASSYRGQGGETQYF. CDR3 nucleotides: TGTGCCAGCAGTTACCGGGGACAGGGCGGCGAGACCCAGTACTTC. This chain joins TRBV10-3 and TRBJ2-5; the match to TRBD1 covers 9 bases. The germline V gene encodes CDR1 ENHRY and CDR2 SYGVKD. The CDR3 length is 15 residues.

For the CDR3, the DNA is TGTGCCAGCAGTCGCTCGGGGGTCGCTAGCGACTACGAGCAGTACTTC. It translates to CASSRSGVASDYEQYF. V is TRBV7-9 and J is TRBJ2-7; weak D call: TRBD2 (6 bases). Germline CDR1 reads SEHNR; CDR2 reads FQNEAQ (reference sequence). The CDR3 is made up of 16 amino acids. Deletions cut 6 bases from V and 3 bases from J, with 21 bases between.

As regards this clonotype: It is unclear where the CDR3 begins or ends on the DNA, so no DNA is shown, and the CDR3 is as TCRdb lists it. This CDR3 reads CSVEEGGYGYTFGSGNSNQPQHF. The chain has TRBV29-1 and TRBJ1-5; TRBD1 is the table's D call, not checked against the DNA. The CDR3 has 23 amino acids, counting both end residues. Germline CDR1 and CDR2: SQVTM and ANQGSEA.

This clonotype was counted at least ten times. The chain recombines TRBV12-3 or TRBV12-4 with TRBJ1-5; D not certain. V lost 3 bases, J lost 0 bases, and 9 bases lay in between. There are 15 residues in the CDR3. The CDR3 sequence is CASSFGLNSNQPQHF. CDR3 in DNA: TGTGCCAGCAGTTTCGGGCTCAATAGCAATCAGCCCCAGCATTTT.

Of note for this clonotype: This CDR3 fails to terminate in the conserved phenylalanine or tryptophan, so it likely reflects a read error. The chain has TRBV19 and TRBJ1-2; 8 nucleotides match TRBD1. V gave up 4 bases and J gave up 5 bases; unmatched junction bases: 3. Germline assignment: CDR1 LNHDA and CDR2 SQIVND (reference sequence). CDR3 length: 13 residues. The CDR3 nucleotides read TGTGCCAGTAGTAGGGGGACAGGATATGGCTACACCCTC. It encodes CASSRGTGYGYTL.

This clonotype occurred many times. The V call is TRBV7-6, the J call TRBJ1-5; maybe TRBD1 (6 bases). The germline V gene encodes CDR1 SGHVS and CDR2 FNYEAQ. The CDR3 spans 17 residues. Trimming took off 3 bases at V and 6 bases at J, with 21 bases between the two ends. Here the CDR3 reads CASSLGAGGSVGQPQHF. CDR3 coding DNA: TGTGCCAGCAGCTTGGGGGCGGGGGGGAGCGTGGGTCAGCCCCAGCATTTT.

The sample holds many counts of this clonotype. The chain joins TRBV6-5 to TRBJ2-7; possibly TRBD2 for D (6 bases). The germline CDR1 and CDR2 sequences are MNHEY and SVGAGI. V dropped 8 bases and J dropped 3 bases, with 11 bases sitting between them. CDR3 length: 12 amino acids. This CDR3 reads CASSDYYYEQYF. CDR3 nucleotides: TGTGCCAGCTCGGACTATTACTACGAGCAGTACTTC.

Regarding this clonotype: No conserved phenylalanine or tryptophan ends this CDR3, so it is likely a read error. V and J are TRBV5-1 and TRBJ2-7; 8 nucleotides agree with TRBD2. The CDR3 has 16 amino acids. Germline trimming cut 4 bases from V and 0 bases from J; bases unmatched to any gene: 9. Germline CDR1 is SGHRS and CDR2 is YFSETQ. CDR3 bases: TGCGCCAGCAGCCAGAATCCACTAGCGGCCTCCTACGAGCAGTACTCC. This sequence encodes CASSQNPLAASYEQYS.

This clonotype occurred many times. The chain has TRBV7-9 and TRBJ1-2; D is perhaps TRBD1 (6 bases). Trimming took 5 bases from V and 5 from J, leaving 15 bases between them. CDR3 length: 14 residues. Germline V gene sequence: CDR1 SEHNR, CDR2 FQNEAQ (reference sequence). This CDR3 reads CASSKTGNPYGYTF. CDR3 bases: TGTGCCAGCAGCAAAACAGGGAATCCATATGGCTACACCTTC.

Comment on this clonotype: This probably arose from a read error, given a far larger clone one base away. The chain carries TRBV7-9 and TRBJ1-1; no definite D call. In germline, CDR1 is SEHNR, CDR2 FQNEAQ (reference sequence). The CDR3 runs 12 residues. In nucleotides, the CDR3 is TGTACCAGCAGCTTCGGTGGCACTGAAGCTTTCTTT. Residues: CTSSFGGTEAFF.

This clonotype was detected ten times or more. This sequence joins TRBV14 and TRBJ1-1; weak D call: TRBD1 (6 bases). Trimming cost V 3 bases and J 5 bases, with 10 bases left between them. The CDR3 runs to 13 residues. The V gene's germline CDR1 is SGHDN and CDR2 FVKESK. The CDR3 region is CASSQGARTEAFF. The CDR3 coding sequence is TGTGCCAGCAGCCAGGGGGCTCGGACTGAAGCTTTCTTT.

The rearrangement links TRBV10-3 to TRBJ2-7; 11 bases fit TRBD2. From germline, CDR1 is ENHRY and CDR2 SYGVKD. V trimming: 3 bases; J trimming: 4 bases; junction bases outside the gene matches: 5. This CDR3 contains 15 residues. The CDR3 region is CAISDVAGGLYEQYF. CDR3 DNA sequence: TGTGCCATCAGTGACGTAGCGGGGGGGCTATACGAGCAGTACTTC.